The sequence of this T cell receptor beta chain was determined in a study of blood T cell repertoires in COVID-19. Assay used: immunoSEQ multiplex PCR; TCRdb lists only in-frame clones, some missing. The repertoire has about 200,000 clones, around 94% of them found once; the top ten carry 0.76%. The CDR3 is 14 amino acids. Germline values: CDR1 LNHDA, CDR2 SQIVND (reference sequence). Trimming cost V 8 bases and J 3 bases; bases outside gene matches: 6. Seattle-derived patients entered the study during active infection and were followed longitudinally. Specimen: peripheral blood. This clonotype was sampled from a man aged 25-45 years with COVID-19, enrolled during active disease. V gene TRBV19 combines with J gene TRBJ1-3; 8 bases map to TRBD1. The DNA for the CDR3 is TGTGCCAGTTCTCAGGGGGCTGATGGAAACACCATATATTTT. Encoded protein: CASSQGADGNTIYF. Variable domain in full (rest from reference TRBV19 and TRBJ1-3): DGGITQSPKYLFRKEGQNVTLSCEQNLNHDAMYWYRQDPGQGLRLIYYSQIVNDFQKGDIAEGYSVSREKKESFPLTVTSAQKNPTAFYLCASSQGADGNTIYFGEGSWLTVV.